One sample yielded the 28 T cell receptor beta chains listed below, sequenced in a study of vaccination effects on CD4 cells after COVID-19. Sequenced by immunoSEQ multiplex PCR; TCRdb stores in-frame clones only, minus some. In the table there are 15,000 to 20,000 clones, around 74% of which are singletons. No antigen has been assigned to these receptors. ViraFEST expansion of antigen-specific CD4+ T cells with viral peptide pools preceded sequencing. Researchers isolated CD4+ T cells once ten to eleven days of culture had elapsed. This individual contracted SARS-CoV-2 between March and December 2020, as verified by PCR. Every participant took two doses of the BNT162b2 or mRNA-1273 vaccine. Material: CD4+ T cells from PBMCs cultured with SARS-CoV-2 spike peptides, obtained after COVID-19 vaccination. Receptors were obtained from a human donor who had a prior SARS-CoV-2 infection.

This chain connects TRBV27 to TRBJ1-3, with a weak D call TRBD1 (6 bases). V dropped 2 bases and J dropped 4 bases, with 9 bases sitting between them. The CDR3 contains 14 residues. Germline CDR1 and CDR2: MNHEY and SMNVEV (reference sequence). CDR3 in amino acids: CASSLTGQGNTIYF. The CDR3 DNA follows: TGTGCCAGCAGTTTAACAGGGCAAGGAAACACCATATATTTT.

The chain combines TRBV30 with TRBJ1-5, with 11 positions matching TRBD1. CDR1 is GTSNPN and CDR2 is SVGIG in the germline V gene (reference sequence). J gave up 3 bases and V 1 base, and 2 bases lay outside the gene matches. There are 15 residues in the CDR3. CDR3 sequence: CAWSGDRGFNQPQHF. For the CDR3, the DNA is TGTGCCTGGAGTGGGGACAGGGGGTTCAATCAGCCCCAGCATTTT.

V usage is TRBV18 and J usage is TRBJ1-2; TRBD1 matches at 7 bases. The CDR3 is made up of 13 amino acids. CDR1 and CDR2 from the germline V gene are KGHSH and LQKENI. V dropped 3 bases and J dropped 5; count of bases not matched to a gene: 3. CDR3 sequence reads: CASSPTGRYGYTF. For the CDR3, the DNA is TGTGCCAGCTCACCGACAGGGAGGTATGGCTACACCTTC.

The chain has TRBV7-9 and TRBJ1-3; D not resolved. V was pared by 1 base and J by 8 bases, with 9 bases between. The CDR3 length is 13 residues. Germline CDR1 reads SEHNR; CDR2 reads FQNEAQ (reference sequence). CDR3 bases: TGTGCCAGCAGCTTAGAAGTCGATGACACCATATATTTT. It encodes CASSLEVDDTIYF. The variable domain in full, completed from reference TRBV7-9 and TRBJ1-3, reads DTGVSQNPRHKITKRGQNVTFRCDPISEHNRLYWYRQTLGQGPEFLTYFQNEAQLEKSRLLSDRFSAERPKGSFSTLEIQRTEQGDSAMYLCASSLEVDDTIYFGEGSWLTVV.

The chain has TRBV2 and TRBJ1-3; D is undetermined. CDR1 is SNHLY and CDR2 is FYNNEI in the germline V gene. The CDR3 is 15 amino acids. The V and J ends lost 3 bases and 2 bases respectively, with 11 bases between them. Written as DNA, the CDR3 is TGTGCCAGCAGTGAGTGGAGGGTCCCTGGAAACACCATATATTTT. Its translation: CASSEWRVPGNTIYF.

The V and J genes are TRBV29-1 and TRBJ2-7; D gene uncertain. Between the trimmed V and J ends, which lost 7 bases and 9 bases, there was a span of 25 bases. Germline V gene sequence: CDR1 SQVTM, CDR2 ANQGSEA. The CDR3 runs to 14 residues. CDR3 amino acids: CSAEVPQRSGVQYF. The CDR3, as DNA: TGCAGCGCCGAAGTACCACAAAGGTCCGGTGTGCAGTACTTC.

The V and J genes are TRBV10-1 and TRBJ1-2, with D maybe TRBD1 (6 bases). Germline CDR1 is WNHNN and CDR2 is SYGVQD (reference sequence). V was clipped by 10 bases and J by 8 bases, with 26 bases between them. The CDR3 totals 15 residues. CDR3 in amino acids: CATSHFGTLFFGYTF. The CDR3 DNA follows: TGCGCCACCTCGCACTTTGGGACATTATTCTTCGGCTACACCTTC.

The chain has TRBV19 and TRBJ1-6; D is ambiguous. CDR3 length: 13 amino acids. Trimming took off 3 bases at V and 7 bases at J, with 7 bases between the two ends. The germline V gene has CDR1 LNHDA and CDR2 SQIVND (reference sequence). Here the CDR3 DNA reads TGTGCCAGTAGTATTGAGGACAATTCACCCCTCCACTTT. Translation gives CASSIEDNSPLHF.

This chain links TRBV5-4 with TRBJ1-3; no reliable D call. CDR3 length: 16 residues. V lost 0 bases to trimming and J lost 0 bases, with 10 bases between them. The germline V gene encodes CDR1 SGHNT and CDR2 YYREEE (reference sequence). The CDR3 sequence: CASSLGRPNSGNTIYF. The CDR3 DNA reads TGTGCCAGCAGCTTGGGCCGGCCTAACTCTGGAAACACCATATATTTT.

The genes are TRBV7-2 and TRBJ1-2, with D perhaps TRBD1 (6 bases). Germline CDR1 SGHTA, CDR2 FQGNSA. Trimming shortened V by 5 bases and J by 8 bases, and 18 bases separated the two germline ends. The CDR3 is made up of 14 amino acids. The CDR3 bases are TGTGCCAGCAGCCCAAGCGGGGACATCTGGGGCTACACCTTC. It is translated as CASSPSGDIWGYTF.

The genes are TRBV11-2 and TRBJ2-3, with 8 bases identical to TRBD2. In germline, CDR1 is SGHAT, CDR2 FQNNGV. J was trimmed by 12 bases and V by 4 bases; bases with no gene match: 18. This CDR3 spans 16 amino acids. The CDR3 sequence is CASSSPTGLAVLRQYF. In DNA form, the CDR3 reads TGTGCCAGCAGCTCCCCCACCGGACTAGCCGTCCTCCGTCAGTATTTT.

The rearrangement links TRBV2 to TRBJ1-1, with 10 bases aligning to TRBD1. Germline lookup yields CDR1 SNHLY and CDR2 FYNNEI. The trim removed 6 bases at V and 7 bases at J, leaving 8 bases unmatched. This CDR3 comprises 14 residues. The CDR3 DNA reads as TGTGCCAGCAGCCGACAGGGGACAGGGGATGAAGCTTTCTTT. Translating gives CASSRQGTGDEAFF.

The J gene is TRBJ1-4, the V gene TRBV19; 7 positions match TRBD1. Germline V gene sequence: CDR1 LNHDA, CDR2 SQIVND (reference sequence). Trimming removed 4 bases from V and 1 base from J; junction bases left unmatched: 9. This CDR3 contains 17 residues. In DNA form, the CDR3 reads TGTGCCAGTAGTAACCCCCGGGACAGAAAAACTAATGAAAAACTGTTTTTT. Amino acid sequence: CASSNPRDRKTNEKLFF.

The chain carries TRBV7-9 and TRBJ2-1; D possibly corresponds to TRBD2 (6 bases). Germline values: CDR1 SEHNR, CDR2 FQNEAQ (reference sequence). CDR3 size: 14 residues. Deletions cut 8 bases from V and 0 bases from J, with 11 bases between. The CDR3 protein is CASAGGSSYNEQFF. The CDR3 coding sequence is TGTGCCAGCGCCGGGGGAAGCTCCTACAATGAGCAGTTCTTC. Variable domain in full (rest from reference TRBV7-9 and TRBJ2-1): DTGVSQNPRHKITKRGQNVTFRCDPISEHNRLYWYRQTLGQGPEFLTYFQNEAQLEKSRLLSDRFSAERPKGSFSTLEIQRTEQGDSAMYLCASAGGSSYNEQFFGPGTRLTVL.

The chain has TRBV27 and TRBJ2-7; D is undetermined. CDR3 length: 14 amino acids. Germline V gene lookup returns CDR1 MNHEY and CDR2 SMNVEV (reference sequence). The V end was cut by 3 bases, the J end by 2 bases, with 11 bases between. CDR3 DNA: TGTGCCAGCAGTTTCAGGCAGGTCCCCTACGAGCAGTACTTC. Translated, it gives CASSFRQVPYEQYF.

The CDR3 DNA reads TGTGCCAGCAGCGTCAGGGCCAGAGGAGATGAAAAACTGTTTTTT. Its translation: CASSVRARGDEKLFF. This chain connects TRBV5-4 to TRBJ1-4, with D possibly TRBD1 on 5 matching bases. V gave up 4 bases and J gave up 6 bases, with 16 bases separating them. This CDR3 has 15 amino acids. In germline, CDR1 is SGHNT, CDR2 YYREEE (reference sequence).

The gene calls are TRBV19 and TRBJ2-5, with TRBD2 as a possible D gene (5 bases). V lost 8 bases and J 4 bases, leaving 8 bases between the germline ends. This CDR3 has 11 amino acids. The germline V gene encodes CDR1 LNHDA and CDR2 SQIVND (reference sequence). The CDR3 reads CASRGGETQYF. The CDR3 DNA reads as TGTGCCAGTCGGGGTGGAGAGACCCAGTACTTC.

This chain links TRBV10-3 with TRBJ2-2; tentatively, D is TRBD1 (5 bases). Trimming removed 0 bases from V and 8 bases from J, with 10 bases in between. This CDR3 has 14 amino acids. The germline gives CDR1 ENHRY, CDR2 SYGVKD. DNA for the CDR3: TGTGCCATCAGTGAGTCGGCAGGGCTAGGGGAGCTGTTTTTT. Residues: CAISESAGLGELFF.

The V gene is TRBV19, the J gene TRBJ2-1; no definite D call. With 8 bases removed from V and 0 bases from J, the gap between germline ends came to 8 bases. CDR3 length equals 13 residues. Germline V gene lookup returns CDR1 LNHDA and CDR2 SQIVND (reference sequence). DNA of the CDR3: TGTGCCAGTGGGCCCAACTCCTACAATGAGCAGTTCTTC. Protein: CASGPNSYNEQFF. The whole variable domain, filled in from reference TRBV19 and TRBJ2-1, reads DGGITQSPKYLFRKEGQNVTLSCEQNLNHDAMYWYRQDPGQGLRLIYYSQIVNDFQKGDIAEGYSVSREKKESFPLTVTSAQKNPTAFYLCASGPNSYNEQFFGPGTRLTVL.

V and J are TRBV18 and TRBJ1-2, with D maybe TRBD1 (5 bases). There are 13 residues in the CDR3. Trimming pared 2 bases from V and 8 bases from J, leaving 12 bases between. From germline, CDR1 is KGHSH and CDR2 LQKENI. Here the CDR3 reads CASSPLGDSGYTF. The CDR3 DNA reads as TGTGCCAGCTCACCATTGGGGGACTCAGGCTACACCTTC.

The chain combines TRBV4-1 with TRBJ1-1, with D possibly matching TRBD1 (6 bases). CDR1 is MGHRA and CDR2 is YSYEKL in the germline V gene. Trimming left V 0 bases short and J 11 bases short, with 13 bases between. This CDR3 is 13 amino acids long. CDR3 residues: CASSQDRDIAAFF. Here the CDR3 DNA reads TGCGCCAGCAGCCAAGACAGGGACATTGCGGCTTTCTTT.

The chain is built from TRBV5-1 and TRBJ1-2; D unclear. CDR1 is SGHRS, CDR2 YFSETQ, per germline. CDR3 length: 18 amino acids. Trimming took off 0 bases at V and 5 bases at J, with 23 bases between the two ends. The CDR3 loop is CASSLDPTPGLNAYGYTF. The CDR3 nucleotides are TGCGCCAGCAGCTTGGACCCGACCCCGGGTTTGAACGCGTATGGCTACACCTTC.

This chain uses TRBV12-3 or TRBV12-4 with TRBJ1-2; a possible D gene is TRBD1 (5 bases). This CDR3 is 13 amino acids long. With 4 bases removed from V and 9 bases from J, the gap between germline ends came to 15 bases. The CDR3 nucleotides are TGTGCCAGCAGTTCCGGCAGGGCTCTCCGCTACACCTTC. As protein: CASSSGRALRYTF.

The genes are TRBV6-4 and TRBJ2-1, with D possibly TRBD2 on 6 matching bases. Germline V lookup: CDR1 MRHNA, CDR2 SNTAGT. V gave up 0 bases and J gave up 0 bases, with 6 bases separating them. The CDR3 loop spans 15 amino acids. CDR3 region: CASSDSSGSYNEQFF. CDR3 nucleotides: TGTGCCAGCAGTGACTCTAGCGGCTCCTACAATGAGCAGTTCTTC.

This chain connects TRBV2 to TRBJ1-6; TRBD1 agrees at 7 bases. CDR1 is SNHLY, CDR2 FYNNEI, per germline. This CDR3 region has 14 residues. The ends lost 5 bases at V and 7 bases at J; junction bases unmatched: 5. The CDR3, as DNA: TGTGCCAGCAGTACACAGGGGAGGAATTCACCCCTCCACTTT. Its translation is CASSTQGRNSPLHF.

This sequence joins TRBV2 and TRBJ1-2; D unclear. The CDR3 length is 14 residues. Germline V lookup: CDR1 SNHLY, CDR2 FYNNEI. V gave up 3 bases and J gave up 7 bases, with 15 bases separating them. The CDR3 DNA reads as TGTGCCAGCAGTGATTGGACCCGGGCGAGTGGCTACACCTTC. Its translation: CASSDWTRASGYTF. Using reference TRBV2 and TRBJ1-2 for the parts outside the CDR3, the full variable domain is EPEVTQTPSHQVTQMGQEVILRCVPISNHLYFYWYRQILGQKVEFLVSFYNNEISEKSEIFDDQFSVERPDGSNFTLKIRSTKLEDSAMYFCASSDWTRASGYTFGSGTRLTVV.

The genes are TRBV2 and TRBJ2-7, with 7 bases that match TRBD1. CDR1 is SNHLY, CDR2 FYNNEI, per germline. Trimming removed 6 bases from V and 6 bases from J; junction bases left unmatched: 8. The CDR3 is 13 amino acids. CDR3 in amino acids: CASRTTPGGEQYF. In nucleotides, the CDR3 is TGTGCCAGCAGGACAACCCCAGGGGGCGAGCAGTACTTC.

This chain joins TRBV5-1 and TRBJ2-7, with TRBD1 matching over 9 bases. Germline V CDR1 and CDR2: SGHRS, YFSETQ. The CDR3 spans 16 residues. V trimming: 3 bases; J trimming: 0 bases; junction bases outside the gene matches: 7. The DNA for the CDR3 is TGCGCCAGCAGCTGGACCGGGACAGGGAGCTCCTACGAGCAGTACTTC. Its protein is CASSWTGTGSSYEQYF. Full variable domain (rest looked up from reference TRBV5-1 and TRBJ2-7): KAGVTQTPRYLIKTRGQQVTLSCSPISGHRSVSWYQQTPGQGLQFLFEYFSETQRNKGNFPGRFSGRQFSNSRSEMNVSTLELGDSALYLCASSWTGTGSSYEQYFGPGTRLTVT.